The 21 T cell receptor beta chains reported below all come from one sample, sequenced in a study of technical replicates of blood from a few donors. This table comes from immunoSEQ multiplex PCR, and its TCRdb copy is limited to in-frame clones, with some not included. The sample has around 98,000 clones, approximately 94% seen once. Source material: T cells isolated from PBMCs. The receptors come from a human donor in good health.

CDR3 sequence: CASRKAPREETQYF. As DNA, the CDR3 is TGTGCCAGCAGAAAGGCCCCCAGGGAAGAGACCCAGTACTTC. This chain joins TRBV27 and TRBJ2-5; D is possibly TRBD1 (5 bases). Trimming left V 6 bases short and J 3 bases short, with 14 bases between. The CDR3 sequence is 14 residues long. The germline V gene encodes CDR1 MNHEY and CDR2 SMNVEV (reference sequence).

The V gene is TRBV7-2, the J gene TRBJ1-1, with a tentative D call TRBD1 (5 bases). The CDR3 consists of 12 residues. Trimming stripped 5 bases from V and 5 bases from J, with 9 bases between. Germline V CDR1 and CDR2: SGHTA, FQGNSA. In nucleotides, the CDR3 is TGTGCCAGCAGCACAGGTAATACTGAAGCTTTCTTT. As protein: CASSTGNTEAFF.

In DNA form, the CDR3 reads TGTGCCAGCAGGGAGGGAGCGGCGCGTAGCTACGAGCAGTACTTC. The encoded protein is CASREGAARSYEQYF. The rearrangement uses TRBV5-5 and TRBJ2-7; tentative D call: TRBD2 (6 bases). Germline V gene data show CDR1 as SGHKS and CDR2 as YYEKEE (reference sequence). V shed 5 bases and J shed 3 bases, with 18 bases lying between them. The CDR3 totals 15 residues.

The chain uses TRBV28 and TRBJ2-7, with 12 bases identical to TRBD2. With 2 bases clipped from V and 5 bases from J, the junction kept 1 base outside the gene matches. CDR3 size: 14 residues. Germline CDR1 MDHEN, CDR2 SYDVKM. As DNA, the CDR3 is TGTGCCAGCAGTTTAACTAGCGGGAGGAACGAGCAGTACTTC. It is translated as CASSLTSGRNEQYF.

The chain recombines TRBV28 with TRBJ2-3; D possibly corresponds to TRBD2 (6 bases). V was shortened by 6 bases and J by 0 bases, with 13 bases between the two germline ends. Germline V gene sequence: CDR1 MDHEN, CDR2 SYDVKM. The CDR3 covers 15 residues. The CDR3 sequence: CASRWAGTSTDTQYF. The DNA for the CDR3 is TGTGCCAGCAGATGGGCCGGGACTAGCACAGATACGCAGTATTTT. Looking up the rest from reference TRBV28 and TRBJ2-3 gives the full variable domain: DVKVTQSSRYLVKRTGEKVFLECVQDMDHENMFWYRQDPGLGLRLIYFSYDVKMKEKGDIPEGYSVSREKKERFSLILESASTNQTSMYLCASRWAGTSTDTQYFGPGTRLTVL.

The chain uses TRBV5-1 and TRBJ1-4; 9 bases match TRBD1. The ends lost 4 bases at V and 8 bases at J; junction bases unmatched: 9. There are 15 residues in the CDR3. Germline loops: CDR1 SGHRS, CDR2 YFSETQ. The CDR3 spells CASSPPGQGVEKLFF. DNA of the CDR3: TGCGCCAGCAGCCCCCCGGGACAGGGAGTAGAAAAACTGTTTTTT.

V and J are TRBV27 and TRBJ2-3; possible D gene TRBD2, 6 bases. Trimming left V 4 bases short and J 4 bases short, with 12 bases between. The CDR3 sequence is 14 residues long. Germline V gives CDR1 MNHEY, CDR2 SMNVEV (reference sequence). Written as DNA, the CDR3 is TGTGCCAGCAGTTCGACTAGATTATCAGATACGCAGTATTTT. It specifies CASSSTRLSDTQYF.

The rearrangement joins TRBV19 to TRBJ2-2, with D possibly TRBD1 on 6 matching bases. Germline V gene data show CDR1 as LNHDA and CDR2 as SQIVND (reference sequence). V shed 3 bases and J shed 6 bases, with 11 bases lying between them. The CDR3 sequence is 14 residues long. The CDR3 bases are TGTGCCAGTAGTATCCACAGGGATTCCGGGGAGCTGTTTTTT. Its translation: CASSIHRDSGELFF.

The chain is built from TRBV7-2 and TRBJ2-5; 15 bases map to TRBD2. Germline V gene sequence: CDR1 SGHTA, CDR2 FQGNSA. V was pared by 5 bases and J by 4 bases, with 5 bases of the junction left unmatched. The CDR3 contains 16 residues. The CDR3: CASSRGLAGGRETQYF. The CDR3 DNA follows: TGTGCCAGCAGCCGGGGACTAGCGGGGGGAAGAGAGACCCAGTACTTC.

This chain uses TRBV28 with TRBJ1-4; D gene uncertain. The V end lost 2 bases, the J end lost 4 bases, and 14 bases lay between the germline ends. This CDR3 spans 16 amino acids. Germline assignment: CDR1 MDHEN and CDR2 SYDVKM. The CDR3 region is CASSLGPQANNEKLFF. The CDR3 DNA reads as TGTGCCAGCAGTTTAGGGCCCCAGGCAAATAATGAAAAACTGTTTTTT.

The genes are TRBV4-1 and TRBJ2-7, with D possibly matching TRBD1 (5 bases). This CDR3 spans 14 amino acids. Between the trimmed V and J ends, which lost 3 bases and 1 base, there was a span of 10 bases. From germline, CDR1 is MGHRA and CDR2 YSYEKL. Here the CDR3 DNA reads TGCGCCAGCAGCCAGGGGCCGATTTCCTACGAGCAGTACTTC. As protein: CASSQGPISYEQYF.

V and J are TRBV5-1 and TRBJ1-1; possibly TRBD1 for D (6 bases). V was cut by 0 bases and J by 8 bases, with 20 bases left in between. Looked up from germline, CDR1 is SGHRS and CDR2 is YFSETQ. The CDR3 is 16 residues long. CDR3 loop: CASSLDRGAPSGEAFF. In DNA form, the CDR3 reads TGCGCCAGCAGCTTGGATCGGGGGGCCCCCTCCGGGGAAGCTTTCTTT. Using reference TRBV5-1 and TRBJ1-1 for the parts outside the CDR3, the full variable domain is KAGVTQTPRYLIKTRGQQVTLSCSPISGHRSVSWYQQTPGQGLQFLFEYFSETQRNKGNFPGRFSGRQFSNSRSEMNVSTLELGDSALYLCASSLDRGAPSGEAFFGQGTRLTVV.

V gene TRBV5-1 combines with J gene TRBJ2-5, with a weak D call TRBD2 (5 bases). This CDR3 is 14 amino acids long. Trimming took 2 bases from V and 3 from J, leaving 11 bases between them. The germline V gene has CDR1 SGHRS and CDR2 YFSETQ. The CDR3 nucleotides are TGCGCCAGCAGCTTAGAGGGCGGAAAAGAGACCCAGTACTTC. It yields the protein CASSLEGGKETQYF.

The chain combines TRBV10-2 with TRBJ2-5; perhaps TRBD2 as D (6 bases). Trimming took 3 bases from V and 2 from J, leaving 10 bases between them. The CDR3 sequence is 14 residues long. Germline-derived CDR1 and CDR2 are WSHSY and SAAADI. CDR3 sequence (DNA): TGCGCCAGCAGTGATGGAGGGCTACAAGAGACCCAGTACTTC. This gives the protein CASSDGGLQETQYF.

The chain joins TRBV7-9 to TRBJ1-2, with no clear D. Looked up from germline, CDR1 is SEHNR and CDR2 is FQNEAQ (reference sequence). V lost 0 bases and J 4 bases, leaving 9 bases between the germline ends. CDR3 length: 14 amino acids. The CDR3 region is CASSLAADFYGYTF. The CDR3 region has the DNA TGTGCCAGCAGCTTAGCGGCAGACTTCTATGGCTACACCTTC. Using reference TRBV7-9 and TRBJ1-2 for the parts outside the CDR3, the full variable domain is DTGVSQNPRHKITKRGQNVTFRCDPISEHNRLYWYRQTLGQGPEFLTYFQNEAQLEKSRLLSDRFSAERPKGSFSTLEIQRTEQGDSAMYLCASSLAADFYGYTFGSGTRLTVV.

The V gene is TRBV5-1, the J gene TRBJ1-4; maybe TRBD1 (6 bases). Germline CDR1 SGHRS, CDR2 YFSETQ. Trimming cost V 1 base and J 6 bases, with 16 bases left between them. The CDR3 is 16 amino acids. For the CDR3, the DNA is TGCGCCAGCAGCTTGACCCCGCAGGGGTTTGATGAAAAACTGTTTTTT. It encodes CASSLTPQGFDEKLFF.

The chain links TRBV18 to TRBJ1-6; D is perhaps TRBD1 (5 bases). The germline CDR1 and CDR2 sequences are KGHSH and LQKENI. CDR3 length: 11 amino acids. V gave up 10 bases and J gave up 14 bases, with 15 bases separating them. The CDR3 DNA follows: TGTGCCACGAGCTTCGGGGGGGCCCTCCACTTT. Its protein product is CATSFGGALHF.

CDR3 residues: CASSPLGTGDEQYF. CDR3 DNA sequence: TGTGCCAGCAGTCCCCTCGGGACAGGCGACGAGCAGTACTTC. The chain is built from TRBV6-5 and TRBJ2-7, with 8 bases lining up with TRBD1. V trimming: 5 bases; J trimming: 5 bases; junction bases outside the gene matches: 8. There are 14 residues in the CDR3. CDR1 MNHEY and CDR2 SVGAGI come from the germline V gene.

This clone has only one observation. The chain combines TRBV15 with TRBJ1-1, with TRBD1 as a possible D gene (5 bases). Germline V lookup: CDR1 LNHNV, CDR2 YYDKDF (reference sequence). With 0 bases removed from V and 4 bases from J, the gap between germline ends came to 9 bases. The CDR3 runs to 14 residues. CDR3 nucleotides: TGTGCCACCAGCAGAGAAGGGGTAGTCACTGAAGCTTTCTTT. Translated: CATSREGVVTEAFF.

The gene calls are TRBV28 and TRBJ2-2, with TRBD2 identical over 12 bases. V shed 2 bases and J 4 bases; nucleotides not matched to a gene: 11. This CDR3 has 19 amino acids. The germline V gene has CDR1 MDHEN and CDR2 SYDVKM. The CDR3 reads CASSLRRLAGGLGTGELFF. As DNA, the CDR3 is TGTGCCAGCAGTTTAAGGAGGCTAGCGGGAGGGCTGGGCACCGGGGAGCTGTTTTTT.

CDR3 in amino acids: CASSVEGTGLQHF. The CDR3 coding sequence is TGTGCCAGCAGCGTAGAAGGTACGGGTTTGCAGCATTTT. The chain carries TRBV9 and TRBJ1-5; D call uncertain. V shed 0 bases and J shed 13 bases, with 14 bases lying between them. Germline CDR1 SGDLS, CDR2 YYNGEE. The CDR3 covers 13 residues. Full variable domain (remainder filled in from reference TRBV9 and TRBJ1-5): DSGVTQTPKHLITATGQRVTLRCSPRSGDLSVYWYQQSLDQGLQFLIQYYNGEERAKGNILERFSAQQFPDLHSELNLSSLELGDSALYFCASSVEGTGLQHFGDGTRLSIL.